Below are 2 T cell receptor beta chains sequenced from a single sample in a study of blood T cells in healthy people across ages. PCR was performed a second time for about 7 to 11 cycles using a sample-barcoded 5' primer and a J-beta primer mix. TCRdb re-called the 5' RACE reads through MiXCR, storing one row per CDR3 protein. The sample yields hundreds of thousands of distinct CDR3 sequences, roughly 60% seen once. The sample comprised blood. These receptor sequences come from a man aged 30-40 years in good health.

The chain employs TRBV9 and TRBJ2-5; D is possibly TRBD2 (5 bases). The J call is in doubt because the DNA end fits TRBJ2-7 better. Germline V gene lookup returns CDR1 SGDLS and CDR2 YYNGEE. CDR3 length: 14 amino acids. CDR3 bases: TGTGCCAGCAGCGCCGACTTGCTAGCCGGCGAGCAGTACTTC. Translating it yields CASSADLLAGEQYF.

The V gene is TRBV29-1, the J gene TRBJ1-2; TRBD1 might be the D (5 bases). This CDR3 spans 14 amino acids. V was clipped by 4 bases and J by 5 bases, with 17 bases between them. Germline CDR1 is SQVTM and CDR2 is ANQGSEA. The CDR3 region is CSVVAHGGGYGYTF. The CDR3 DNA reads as TGCAGCGTTGTTGCCCACGGGGGAGGATATGGCTACACCTTC.